The T cell receptor (beta chain) described here comes from a study of T-cell reconstitution after alpha-beta-depleted transplantation in children. Broader study findings: From newly produced T cells came most of the T-cell counts and diversity one year after transplant. There were reportedly several hundred expanded graft clones from which alpha-beta T cells came about two months after transplant. Recipient T cells and thymic progenitors that survived were the source of the high TCRbeta diversity seen at day 60 in some patients.

The authors prepared the TCRbeta library with unique molecular identifiers. TCRdb processed the PCR reads anew with MiXCR; each CDR3 protein has one entry. Seen here are around 450,000 distinct CDR3 sequences, 15% to 20% observed once, and the top ten hold roughly 29%. In its sample, this clonotype was seen once. What it binds is not known. Germline and junction disagree at one end, which may indicate a read error. The clonotype originates from a boy under three years old who had a stem cell transplant for Wiskott-Aldrich syndrome, so the T cells may come from the graft donor. The input for sequencing was PBMCs, mostly from graft donor cells, taken 360 days after TCRalphabeta/CD19-depleted stem cell transplant.

The CDR3 coding sequence is TGTGCCAGCAGTGAACCCCCTTACAACTGGAATGAGCAGTCCTTC. Amino acids: CASSEPPYNWNEQSF. V usage is TRBV2 and J usage is TRBJ2-1; D call uncertain. The germline V gene has CDR1 SNHLY and CDR2 FYNNEI. This CDR3 is built from 15 residues.